This T cell receptor beta chain was retrieved from a study of cytomegalovirus exposure and HLA in healthy donors. Broader study findings: Reports credit the classifier with highly specific, highly sensitive diagnosis of cytomegalovirus status. In a later analysis, first-cohort TCR clusters were found to tend to co-occur in the approximately 120 validation repertoires.

This table comes from immunoSEQ multiplex PCR, and its TCRdb copy is limited to in-frame clones, with some not included. The sample lists about 200,000 clones, around four fifths occurring once. The V gene's germline CDR1 is MNHEY and CDR2 SMNVEV (reference sequence). The CDR3 has 14 residues. The trim removed 3 bases at V and 4 bases at J, leaving 3 bases unmatched. Remarks on this clone: Its matching antigen is unknown.

Specimen: PBMCs. The V gene is TRBV27, the J gene TRBJ2-7; the match to TRBD1 covers 10 bases. The sequence came from a woman in her late teens or twenties in good health and CMV-seronegative. CDR3 loop: CASSFRDRGYEQYF. The CDR3 nucleotides are TGTGCCAGCAGTTTCCGGGACAGGGGATACGAGCAGTACTTC.